A selection of T cell receptor beta chains follows, all from one sample in a study of human T cells and chemical hapten exposure. One entry per CDR3 protein results from TCRdb running MiXCR on the RACE reads. Found here are 56,000 or so distinct CDR3 sequences, approximately 10% of them singletons; the top ten hold around a tenth. Specimen: whole blood, collected in connection with sensitization to the hapten diphenylcyclopropenone (DPC). These receptors were obtained from a woman in her 30s with alopecia areata. Some clones in this sample may be carry-over from other donors' samples. Each CDR3 is given with its conserved first and last residue. A D gene is named only where the DNA matches it firmly. The size field is filled for only some rows; it gives once, few, many or a size class.

TRBJ2-5 NA TRBV5-1 NA CASSFGDSQETQYF TGCGCCAGCAGCTTTGGAGACTCCCAAGAGACCCAGTACTTC
TRBJ1-1 NA TRBV20-1 few CSARIQTGNTEAFF TGCAGTGCTAGAATTCAGACAGGGAACACTGAAGCTTTCTTT
TRBJ2-6 NA TRBV3-1 NA CASSQGAFRVRSGANVLTF TGTGCCAGCAGCCAAGGGGCTTTCAGGGTGCGCTCTGGGGCCAACGTCCTGACTTTC
TRBJ2-7 TRBD1 TRBV20-1 few CSAPPGQGAYEQYF TGCAGTGCTCCCCCGGGACAGGGGGCCTACGAGCAGTACTTC
TRBJ2-3 NA TRBV28 few CASSSPPLGPRADTQYF TGTGCCAGCAGTTCCCCCCCACTGGGGCCTCGGGCAGATACGCAGTATTTT
TRBJ2-1 NA TRBV30 many CAWNSYQYNEQFF TGTGCCTGGAACTCCTACCAGTACAATGAGCAGTTCTTC
TRBJ2-1 NA TRBV27 NA CASSPGFYNEQFF TGTGCCAGCAGCCCAGGGTTCTACAATGAGCAGTTCTTC
TRBJ2-7 NA TRBV6-2/TRBV6-3 few CASSYSRCGYEQYF TGTGCCAGCAGTTACTCCCGCTGCGGTTACGAGCAGTACTTC
TRBJ2-7 NA TRBV29-1 many CSVALKYEQYF TGCAGCGTTGCCTTGAAATACGAGCAGTACTTC
TRBJ1-4 NA TRBV7-2 NA CASSLAGLEKLFF TGTGCCAGCAGCCTGGCAGGATTGGAAAAACTGTTTTTT
TRBJ2-1 NA TRBV18 many CASSPVGTQYNEQFF TGTGCCAGCTCACCAGTTGGGACTCAGTACAATGAGCAGTTCTTC
TRBJ1-5 NA TRBV6-5 few CASRALGQPQHF TGTGCCAGCAGAGCCCTGGGTCAGCCCCAGCATTTT
TRBJ1-2 TRBD1 TRBV13 many CASSLQLGQGVGYGYTF TGTGCCAGCAGCTTACAGCTGGGACAGGGGGTTGGCTATGGCTACACCTTC
TRBJ2-3 TRBD2 TRBV5-6 NA CASSPGGLAGMSSTDTQYF TGTGCCAGCAGCCCGGGCGGGCTAGCGGGGATGTCTAGCACAGATACGCAGTATTTT
TRBJ1-6 NA TRBV14 many CASSQRRDSPLHF TGTGCCAGCAGCCAAAGGCGTGATTCACCCCTCCACTTT
TRBJ1-5 NA TRBV28 NA CASTPLACQPQHF TGTGCCAGCACCCCGCTGGCGTGTCAGCCCCAGCATTTT
TRBJ1-6 NA TRBV4-3 many CASSQDIPGRNSPLHF TGCGCCAGCAGCCAAGATATCCCAGGGCGTAATTCACCCCTCCACTTT
TRBJ2-3 NA TRBV7-9 NA CASSRLARADTQYF TGTGCCAGCAGCCGCCTAGCTCGTGCGGATACGCAGTATTTT
TRBJ1-6 TRBD1 TRBV6-5 few CASSPDRGWAPLHF TGTGCCAGCAGCCCGGACAGGGGATGGGCACCCCTCCACTTT
TRBJ1-1 TRBD1 TRBV7-3 NA CVSSLTGGAPEAFF TGTGTCAGCAGTCTAACAGGGGGCGCGCCTGAAGCTTTCTTT